The 26 T cell receptor beta chains below all came from one sample that was sequenced in a study of cytomegalovirus exposure and HLA in healthy donors. Primers included in the PCR were 60 Vbeta and 13 Jbeta primers. The repertoire was sequenced with immunoSEQ multiplex PCR; TCRdb's copy has only in-frame clones and lacks some. The sample contains approximately 88,000 clones, 77% of which appear only once. The sample taken for sequencing was PBMCs. The receptor set was obtained from a man aged 50-60 years in good health and CMV-seropositive.

The chain joins TRBV4-2 to TRBJ2-2; tentatively, D is TRBD2 (5 bases). V lost 0 bases, J lost 5 bases, and 16 bases lay in between. The CDR3 runs to 17 residues. CDR1 LGHNA and CDR2 YNFKEQ come from the germline V gene. Here the CDR3 DNA reads TGTGCCAGCAGCCAAGAGGCTGCACGGGGAGCGACCGGGGAGCTGTTTTTT. It codes for CASSQEAARGATGELFF.

The chain has TRBV27 and TRBJ1-3; possibly TRBD1 for D (6 bases). Trimming removed 6 bases at V and 8 bases at J, with 26 bases between. The CDR3 runs to 17 residues. Germline CDR1 and CDR2: MNHEY and SMNVEV (reference sequence). The CDR3 sequence: CASSLTGRGLFRDTIYF. The CDR3 bases are TGTGCCAGCAGCCTGACAGGTCGAGGTCTTTTTCGGGACACCATATATTTT.

This clone was counted a single time. The chain couples TRBV9 to TRBJ1-6; D gene unclear. The CDR3 is 18 amino acids. V was trimmed by 3 bases and J by 0 bases, leaving 16 bases between them. The germline V gene has CDR1 SGDLS and CDR2 YYNGEE. CDR3 loop: CASSDDPAASSYNSPLHF. CDR3 nucleotides: TGTGCCAGCAGCGATGACCCGGCGGCTAGCTCCTATAATTCACCCCTCCACTTT.

This rearrangement joins TRBV28 to TRBJ1-5, with D possibly matching TRBD1 (6 bases). V was pared by 5 bases and J by 4 bases, with 15 bases between. In germline, CDR1 is MDHEN, CDR2 SYDVKM. There are 15 residues in the CDR3. CDR3 nucleotide sequence: TGTGCCAGCAGTCCAACAGGGATGGGGAATCAGCCCCAGCATTTT. Translating gives CASSPTGMGNQPQHF.

With regard to this clone: One end of the junction does not line up with germline, which may come from a read error. This chain links TRBV27 with TRBJ1-6; 7 nucleotides agree with TRBD1. This CDR3 spans 14 amino acids. The germline CDR1 and CDR2 sequences are MNHEY and SMNVEV (reference sequence). The CDR3 region has the DNA TGTGCCAGCAGTTTAGACAGGGTGGTTTCACCCCTCAACTTT. Residues: CASSLDRVVSPLNF.

The chain links TRBV6-6 to TRBJ1-5, with TRBD1 as a possible D gene (6 bases). V dropped 5 bases and J dropped 5 bases, with 7 bases sitting between them. Germline CDR1 is MNHNY and CDR2 is SVGAGI (reference sequence). This CDR3 is 12 amino acids long. In nucleotides, the CDR3 is TGTGCCAGCAGTAGGACAGATCAGCCCCAGCATTTT. Its protein product is CASSRTDQPQHF.

The rearrangement joins TRBV4-1 to TRBJ2-2, with D maybe TRBD2 (6 bases). The CDR3 consists of 16 residues. The V end lost 1 base, the J end lost 5 bases, and 14 bases lay between the germline ends. Germline CDR1 MGHRA, CDR2 YSYEKL. CDR3 in amino acids: CASSQGPGVGTGELFF. For the CDR3, the DNA is TGCGCCAGCAGCCAAGGACCGGGGGTTGGGACCGGGGAGCTGTTTTTT.

The gene calls are TRBV5-8 and TRBJ2-7; 7 bases are shared with TRBD1. The germline V gene has CDR1 SGHTS and CDR2 YDEGEE. The V gene end was trimmed by 5 bases and the J gene end by 2 bases; junction bases not matched to a gene: 4. The CDR3 covers 13 residues. CDR3 bases: TGTGCCAGCAGTTGGGGACAGACCTACGAGCAGTACTTC. Translating gives CASSWGQTYEQYF. The variable domain in full, with the rest retrieved from reference TRBV5-8 and TRBJ2-7, is EAGVTQSPTHLIKTRGQQATLRCSPISGHTSVYWYQQALGLGLQFLLWYDEGEERNRGNFPPRFSGRQFPNYSSELNVNALELEDSALYLCASSWGQTYEQYFGPGTRLTVT.

This clone has just a few counts. The junction does not match germline at one end; this may be a read error. The chain has TRBV6-1 and TRBJ1-5, with D perhaps TRBD1 (6 bases). CDR1 and CDR2 (germline): MNHNS, SASEGT. This CDR3 is built from 11 residues. The CDR3 reads CASRERGGEDF. As DNA, the CDR3 is TGTGCCAGCCGAGAGAGGGGGGGGGAGGATTTT.

The J gene is TRBJ1-1, the V gene TRBV5-5; D is unresolved. The V end was cut by 0 bases, the J end by 6 bases, with 9 bases between. The CDR3 consists of 13 residues. The V gene's germline CDR1 is SGHKS and CDR2 YYEKEE (reference sequence). The CDR3 loop is CASSLVVFAEAFF. In nucleotides, the CDR3 is TGTGCCAGCAGCTTGGTAGTCTTCGCTGAAGCTTTCTTT.

DNA for the CDR3: TGTGCCAGCAGTCCGGACTTAAAATCCCTCCACTTT. Protein: CASSPDLKSLHF. The J gene is TRBJ1-6, the V gene TRBV6-6, with D hard to call. Germline V gene data show CDR1 as MNHNY and CDR2 as SVGAGI (reference sequence). The CDR3 consists of 12 residues. V lost 5 bases to trimming and J lost 14 bases, with 13 bases between them.

The gene calls are TRBV1 and TRBJ1-3; the tabulated D call, TRBD1, remains unverified against the DNA. TRBV1 is assigned pseudogene status. The CDR3 is 16 residues long. The CDR3 nucleotides read TGCACCAGCAGCCAAGCCCCGACAGGGGCTGGAAACACCATATATTTT. This codes for CTSSQAPTGAGNTIYF.

V usage is TRBV2 and J usage is TRBJ1-5; D is uncertain. The CDR3 spans 17 residues. Between the trimmed V and J ends, which lost 3 bases and 9 bases, there was a span of 24 bases. Germline values: CDR1 SNHLY, CDR2 FYNNEI. CDR3 bases: TGTGCCAGCAGTGACCCACTAGGCCGGGGAGGGTATCGGCCCCAGCATTTT. Protein product: CASSDPLGRGGYRPQHF.

The rearrangement uses TRBV6-5 and TRBJ1-2; TRBD1 matches 7 bases. The germline V gene encodes CDR1 MNHEY and CDR2 SVGAGI. This CDR3 comprises 16 residues. The V segment lost 0 bases and the J segment 4 bases; nucleotides outside the gene matches: 8. CDR3 in DNA: TGTGCCAGCAGTTACTCGAGTCCAGGGGGGAGCTATGGCTACACCTTC. Translating gives CASSYSSPGGSYGYTF.

As concerns this clone: One end of the junction varies from germline; a read error may be responsible. This chain joins TRBV7-2 and TRBJ1-2; D ambiguous. The CDR3 totals 17 residues. The germline CDR1 and CDR2 sequences are SGHTA and FQGNSA. The CDR3 DNA sequence: TGTGCCAGCAGCTTAGGGCCTGGAGGGCCCGCTGACTATGGCTACCCCTTC. Amino acid sequence: CASSLGPGGPADYGYPF. The variable domain in full, with the rest retrieved from reference TRBV7-2 and TRBJ1-2, is GAGVSQSPSNKVTEKGKDVELRCDPISGHTALYWYRQSLGQGLEFLIYFQGNSAPDKSGLPSDRFSAERTGGSVSTLTIQRTQQEDSAVYLCASSLGPGGPADYGYPFGSGTRLTVV.

This clone appeared a few times. This chain uses TRBV27 with TRBJ1-1; 7 bases match TRBD1. This CDR3 region has 13 residues. Germline values: CDR1 MNHEY, CDR2 SMNVEV (reference sequence). Trimming took 5 bases from V and 3 from J; bases not matched to a gene: 3. CDR3 nucleotides: TGTGCCAGCAGTAAGACAGGGTACACTGAAGCTTTCTTT. This translates into CASSKTGYTEAFF.

In its sample, this clone was seen once. A junction end diverges from the germline sequence, so it may reflect a read error. The chain uses TRBV2 and TRBJ1-5, with 7 positions matching TRBD1. The CDR3 has 16 amino acids. Germline CDR1 reads SNHLY; CDR2 reads FYNNEI. CDR3 sequence (DNA): TGTGCCAGCAGCGCCCAGCCGACAGGGAGCGATCAGCCCCAGAATTTT. Translating it yields CASSAQPTGSDQPQNF.

The J gene is TRBJ1-4, the V gene TRBV4-3; no clear D gene. This CDR3 comprises 16 residues. The V end was cut by 0 bases, the J end by 8 bases, with 16 bases between. Germline CDR1 reads LGHNA; CDR2 reads YSLEER. The CDR3 sequence: CASSQDVWTGGEKLFF. The CDR3 nucleotides read TGCGCCAGCAGCCAAGATGTTTGGACTGGAGGCGAAAAACTGTTTTTT.

The J gene is TRBJ2-2, the V gene TRBV5-6; D not resolved. Trimming took 1 base from V and 3 from J, leaving 7 bases between them. The CDR3 covers 14 residues. Germline loops: CDR1 SGHDT, CDR2 YYEEEE. The CDR3 loop is CASSLIQYTGELFF. Here the CDR3 DNA reads TGTGCCAGCAGCTTGATACAGTACACCGGGGAGCTGTTTTTT.

The chain has TRBV4-3 and TRBJ1-5, with D maybe TRBD1 (5 bases). V lost 0 bases and J 7 bases, leaving 13 bases between the germline ends. Germline CDR1 and CDR2: LGHNA and YSLEER. This CDR3 region has 15 residues. CDR3 residues: CASSQEYSGDQPQHF. CDR3 bases: TGCGCCAGCAGCCAAGAATATTCGGGGGACCAGCCCCAGCATTTT.

This chain links TRBV30 with TRBJ2-5; D is undetermined. The closer fit of TRBJ2-7 to the DNA end suggests the J call may be wrong. Germline V gives CDR1 GTSNPN, CDR2 SVGIG (reference sequence). CDR3 size: 15 residues. The CDR3 coding sequence is TGTGCCTGGAGTGTACGGTCGCGGAGCTCCTACGAGCAGTACTTC. Its protein is CAWSVRSRSSYEQYF.

With regard to this clone: It is unclear where the CDR3 begins or ends on the DNA, so no DNA is shown, and the CDR3 is as TCRdb lists it. The chain joins TRBV4-1 to TRBJ2-1; TRBD2, the D gene given by the table, was not confirmed from the DNA. The CDR3 is made up of 13 amino acids, end residues included. Germline-derived CDR1 and CDR2 are MGHRA and YSYEKL. The CDR3 region is CASSPFGGGAKVF.

Only a few counts were recorded for this clone. In DNA, the CDR3 is TGTGCCTGGAGTAAAGGGCAGGGTGGGGTGTCTGGCCAGCATTTT. Translated, it gives CAWSKGQGGVSGQHF. The V call is TRBV30, the J call TRBJ1-5; weak D call: TRBD1 (5 bases). The germline V and J ends were trimmed by 2 bases and 12 bases, with 23 bases remaining between them. The CDR3 sequence is 15 residues long. Germline V CDR1 and CDR2: GTSNPN, SVGIG (reference sequence). Full variable domain (rest looked up from reference TRBV30 and TRBJ1-5): SQTIHQWPATLVQPVGSPLSLECTVEGTSNPNLYWYRQAAGRGLQLLFYSVGIGQISSEVPQNLSASRPQDRQFILSSKKLLLSDSGFYLCAWSKGQGGVSGQHFGDGTRLSIL.

The rearrangement links TRBV6-5 to TRBJ2-7; the D gene is possibly TRBD2 (6 bases). The CDR3 runs to 15 residues. Trimming removed 6 bases at V and 0 bases at J, with 15 bases between. In germline, CDR1 is MNHEY, CDR2 SVGAGI. The CDR3 spells CASSRDSGTSYEQYF. DNA for the CDR3: TGTGCCAGCAGCCGGGACTCCGGTACCTCCTACGAGCAGTACTTC.

The V gene is TRBV25-1, the J gene TRBJ2-1; 7 bases map to TRBD1. This CDR3 region has 16 residues. J lost 1 base, V lost 4 bases, and 7 bases had no gene match. Germline CDR1 and CDR2: MGHDK and SYGVNS. The CDR3 loop reads CASSGQGIDSYNEQFF. In nucleotides, the CDR3 is TGTGCCAGCAGTGGACAGGGTATCGATTCCTACAATGAGCAGTTCTTC.

V is TRBV7-6 and J is TRBJ2-5, with 10 bases identical to TRBD2. The CDR3 contains 16 residues. The junction had 8 bases not matched to a gene; V was cut back by 2 bases and J by 5 bases. CDR1 is SGHVS, CDR2 FNYEAQ, per germline. The CDR3 DNA reads TGTGCCAGCAGCTTACATTTAGCGGGGGGAACTGAGACCCAGTACTTC. Protein sequence: CASSLHLAGGTETQYF.